These T cell receptor beta chains were read from a single sample in a study of OX40 agonist ivuxolimab in advanced cancers. Method: immunoSEQ multiplex PCR; TCRdb's copy keeps in-frame clones and lacks some. The top ten hold 3.1% of the sample, which has around 69,000 clones, approximately 83% seen once. The sequenced sample was CD4+ or CD8+ T cells sorted from blood, obtained in a trial of the OX40 agonist ivuxolimab. These receptors all stem from an adult with an advanced solid tumor such as melanoma, head and neck, liver or kidney cancer. Each CDR3 is given with its conserved first and last residue. Each record gives: CDR3 DNA, CDR3 protein, clone size, V gene, D gene, J gene. D genes are given only for firm matches. Size values are once, few and many counts, or a class for expanded clones, and some rows have none.

cdr3_nt: TGTGCCATCACTTCCCGGGAGGGGAAGAACACTGAAGCTTTCTTT
cdr3_aa: CAITSREGKNTEAFF
clone_size: .
v_call: TRBV10-3
d_call: .
j_call: TRBJ1-1

cdr3_nt: TGTGCCAGCGGACAGCGGGGCTTGAAGCTCGAGCAGTACTTC
cdr3_aa: CASGQRGLKLEQYF
clone_size: .
v_call: TRBV6-5
d_call: .
j_call: TRBJ2-7

cdr3_nt: TGTGCTAGTGGTTTGGTTAGGGCGCGCGGTCAAACTAATGAAAAACTGTTTTTT
cdr3_aa: CASGLVRARGQTNEKLFF
clone_size: .
v_call: TRBV12-5
d_call: .
j_call: TRBJ1-4

cdr3_nt: TGTGCCAGCAGCTCAACTAGCGGGAAGCAGTTCTTC
cdr3_aa: CASSSTSGKQFF
clone_size: .
v_call: TRBV7-3
d_call: TRBD2
j_call: TRBJ2-1

cdr3_nt: TGTGCCAGCAGTGGGGGACTAGCGGGGCTCGAGACCCAGTACTTC
cdr3_aa: CASSGGLAGLETQYF
clone_size: once
v_call: TRBV6-1
d_call: TRBD2
j_call: TRBJ2-5

cdr3_nt: TGTGCCAGCAGCCCAATAAACGAGGGGTCGGCTGGAAACACCATATATTTT
cdr3_aa: CASSPINEGSAGNTIYF
clone_size: .
v_call: TRBV5-4
d_call: .
j_call: TRBJ1-3

cdr3_nt: TGTGCCAGCAGCCAAGATCTGACCCCATACAATGAGCAGTTCTTC
cdr3_aa: CASSQDLTPYNEQFF
clone_size: once
v_call: TRBV14
d_call: .
j_call: TRBJ2-1

cdr3_nt: TGTGCCAGCGGGGGTTGGACTGAAGCTTTCTTT
cdr3_aa: CASGGWTEAFF
clone_size: .
v_call: TRBV7-2
d_call: .
j_call: TRBJ1-1

cdr3_nt: TGTGCCAGCAGCCACGGGGCAGCAGGGGACGAGCAGTACTTC
cdr3_aa: CASSHGAAGDEQYF
clone_size: .
v_call: TRBV16
d_call: .
j_call: TRBJ2-7

cdr3_nt: TGTGCCAGCAGTTCCCGTTTGGAGGGGACTGAAGCTTTCTTT
cdr3_aa: CASSSRLEGTEAFF
clone_size: .
v_call: TRBV27
d_call: .
j_call: TRBJ1-1

cdr3_nt: TGTGCCAGCTCACCGGGACTAGCGGGGGATGAGCAGTTCTTC
cdr3_aa: CASSPGLAGDEQFF
clone_size: .
v_call: TRBV18
d_call: TRBD2
j_call: TRBJ2-1

cdr3_nt: TGCGCCAGCGCCTCACAGGGCAATCAGCCCCAGCATTTT
cdr3_aa: CASASQGNQPQHF
clone_size: .
v_call: TRBV10-2
d_call: .
j_call: TRBJ1-5

cdr3_nt: TGCGCCAGCAGCCAAGAAGTGAGGCAGCCCCAGCATTTT
cdr3_aa: CASSQEVRQPQHF
clone_size: once
v_call: TRBV4-3
d_call: .
j_call: TRBJ1-5

cdr3_nt: TGTGCCAGCAGCCCACCCCCGGGGCCAGGCACAGATACGCAGTATTTT
cdr3_aa: CASSPPPGPGTDTQYF
clone_size: .
v_call: TRBV5-4
d_call: .
j_call: TRBJ2-3